These 18 T cell receptor beta chains were sequenced from one sample in a study of regulatory T cells in long-lasting Graves disease. Arm-PCR with iRepertoire HTBI primers amplified the CDR3 regions for these TCR beta libraries. TCRdb called the multiplex PCR reads again in MiXCR, with one record for every CDR3 protein. The table records about half a million distinct CDR3 sequences, around a fifth of them present only once. The time point was: persistent/refractory GD, antithyroid drugs over 5 years with positive TRAb. With RNA extracted from PBMCs as input, the TCR library was made. This specimen was peripheral blood mononuclear cells (PBMCs), taken when the disease was refractory, from a patient treated with antithyroid drugs. The receptors were gathered from a female donor with Graves disease.

The chain is built from TRBV7-9 and TRBJ1-1; D perhaps matches TRBD1 (6 bases). V lost 3 bases, J lost 13 bases, and 21 bases lay in between. CDR1 and CDR2 from the germline V gene are SEHNR and FQNEAQ (reference sequence). This CDR3 has 14 amino acids. Written as DNA, the CDR3 is TGTGCCAGCAGCTTTTTAGGGGGGGCGACCCCTGGTTTCTTT. It is translated as CASSFLGGATPGFF.

The V and J genes are TRBV20-1 and TRBJ2-5; the D is unclear. The CDR3 runs to 12 residues. Germline loops: CDR1 DFQATT, CDR2 SNEGSKA (reference sequence). The V end was cut by 6 bases, the J end by 5 bases, with 13 bases between. This chain's CDR3 is CSAPAWGETQYF. The DNA for the CDR3 is TGCAGTGCGCCGGCCTGGGGTGAGACCCAGTACTTC.

The rearrangement links TRBV12-3 or TRBV12-4 to TRBJ2-3, with D possibly TRBD1 on 5 matching bases. Between the trimmed V and J ends, which lost 6 bases and 0 bases, there was a span of 16 bases. The CDR3 has 16 amino acids. CDR3 in DNA: TGTGCCAGCAGCCGAGACAGCCTTTCTAGCACAGATACGCAGTATTTT. This codes for CASSRDSLSSTDTQYF.

CDR3 amino acids: CASGEANTGELFF. In nucleotides, the CDR3 is TGTGCCAGTGGAGAGGCGAACACCGGGGAGCTGTTTTTT. The chain employs TRBV28 and TRBJ2-2, with D uncertain. The germline V gene encodes CDR1 MDHEN and CDR2 SYDVKM. CDR3 length: 13 amino acids. V was clipped by 9 bases and J by 0 bases, with 8 bases between them. Supplemented by reference TRBV28 and TRBJ2-2, the full variable domain reads DVKVTQSSRYLVKRTGEKVFLECVQDMDHENMFWYRQDPGLGLRLIYFSYDVKMKEKGDIPEGYSVSREKKERFSLILESASTNQTSMYLCASGEANTGELFFGEGSRLTVL.

V is TRBV20-1 and J is TRBJ1-2, with 7 bases identical to TRBD1. Germline V gene data show CDR1 as DFQATT and CDR2 as SNEGSKA (reference sequence). V was clipped by 5 bases and J by 5 bases; unmatched bases: 11. This CDR3 is built from 14 residues. CDR3 in DNA: TGCAGTGCTGCCGAGGGACAGAGAGTTTATGGCTACACCTTC. This encodes CSAAEGQRVYGYTF.

Only one count was recorded for this clonotype. The germline gene is not matched at one end of the junction; a read error may be the cause. The J gene is TRBJ2-5, the V gene TRBV18; D unclear. CDR1 KGHSH and CDR2 LQKENI come from the germline V gene. CDR3 length equals 12 residues. The CDR3 spells CAGSPGEETQYF. Written as DNA, the CDR3 is TGTGCCGGCTCACCCGGCGAAGAGACCCAGTACTTC.

This clonotype was observed a few times. This chain's CDR3 is CASSFGGGATGANVLTF. CDR3 DNA: TGTGCCAGCAGTTTTGGAGGGGGCGCAACGGGGGCCAACGTCCTGACTTTC. The chain employs TRBV6-5 and TRBJ2-6; a possible D gene is TRBD1 (7 bases). This CDR3 comprises 17 residues. V lost 4 bases and J lost 4, with 17 bases in between. Germline V gene lookup returns CDR1 MNHEY and CDR2 SVGAGI.

Here the CDR3 DNA reads TGTGCCAGCAGTCAATTCTCGTACGAGCAGTACTTC. It is translated as CASSQFSYEQYF. This chain links TRBV7-9 with TRBJ2-7, with no clear D. Germline V gene lookup returns CDR1 SEHNR and CDR2 FQNEAQ (reference sequence). V lost 6 bases and J 4 bases, leaving 10 bases between the germline ends. This CDR3 spans 12 amino acids.

This clonotype was seen repeatedly, ten times or more. The chain combines TRBV6-5 with TRBJ1-5; D is unclear. The CDR3 runs 12 residues. With 2 bases removed from V and 10 bases from J, the gap between germline ends came to 9 bases. CDR1 and CDR2 from the germline V gene are MNHEY and SVGAGI. Written as DNA, the CDR3 is TGTGCCAGCAGTTACCGTGCAGGACCCCAGCATTTT. Translated, it gives CASSYRAGPQHF.

This clonotype came up many times. J is TRBJ1-1 and V is TRBV10-3; D remains ambiguous. Trimming stripped 6 bases from V and 3 bases from J, with 11 bases between. The CDR3 is made up of 13 amino acids. In germline, CDR1 is ENHRY, CDR2 SYGVKD. CDR3 nucleotides: TGTGCCATCAGAGGGTCGCAGGACACTGAAGCTTTCTTT. Translation: CAIRGSQDTEAFF.

This clonotype was detected many times. This chain connects TRBV28 to TRBJ2-2; tentatively, D is TRBD2 (6 bases). Germline CDR1 MDHEN, CDR2 SYDVKM. Trimming left V 7 bases short and J 6 bases short, with 15 bases between. This CDR3 has 14 amino acids. CDR3 sequence: CASTIGGSAGELFF. The CDR3 region has the DNA TGTGCCAGCACTATTGGGGGGAGTGCCGGGGAGCTGTTTTTT.

This clonotype was observed a few times. The chain is built from TRBV12-3 or TRBV12-4 and TRBJ2-7, with 10 bases lining up with TRBD2. With 6 bases clipped from V and 1 base from J, the junction kept 9 bases outside the gene matches. This CDR3 is built from 16 residues. CDR3 amino acids: CASRSTGLAESYEQYF. The CDR3 bases are TGTGCCAGCAGATCTACCGGACTAGCGGAGTCCTACGAGCAGTACTTC.

About this clonotype itself: Possible read error: a much larger clone is one base away. This rearrangement joins TRBV7-2 to TRBJ2-4, with 7 bases fitting TRBD1. Germline-derived CDR1 and CDR2 are SGHTA and FQGNSA. There are 14 residues in the CDR3. CDR3 in amino acids: CVSSLNRGKNIQYF. The CDR3 DNA reads TGTGTCAGCAGCTTAAACAGGGGTAAAAACATTCAGTACTTC.

The gene calls are TRBV19 and TRBJ1-2; D not resolved. CDR1 LNHDA and CDR2 SQIVND come from the germline V gene (reference sequence). The CDR3 length is 12 residues. Between the trimmed V and J ends, which lost 8 bases and 8 bases, there was a span of 15 bases. For the CDR3, the DNA is TGTGCCAGTCTAACTTCGGCCGAAGGCTACACCTTC. Protein product: CASLTSAEGYTF.

The genes are TRBV3-2 and TRBJ1-4; the table assigns TRBD1, which was not confirmed against the DNA. TRBV3-2 is described as a pseudogene. The CDR3 covers 15 residues. CDR3 sequence (DNA): TGTGCCAGCAGCCAGCCGGACAGAGGAATCGAAAAACTGTTTTTT. Its translation is CASSQPDRGIEKLFF.

A few counts support this clonotype. The chain has TRBV19 and TRBJ2-5; D not resolved. The V gene lost 7 bases and the J gene lost 1 base, with 7 bases spanning the gap. Germline CDR1 reads LNHDA; CDR2 reads SQIVND (reference sequence). The CDR3 covers 12 residues. The CDR3 nucleotides read TGTGCCAGTATACCGCCCCAAGAGACCCAGTACTTC. It codes for CASIPPQETQYF.

This clonotype was counted at least ten times. The V gene is TRBV15, the J gene TRBJ2-4, with a tentative D call TRBD1 (5 bases). The V gene lost 5 bases and the J gene lost 7 bases, with 18 bases spanning the gap. CDR3 length: 15 residues. CDR1 is LNHNV, CDR2 YYDKDF, per germline (reference sequence). Written as DNA, the CDR3 is TGTGCCACCAGCTCAGACAGACACCCGAGGAACATTCAGTACTTC. Translating it yields CATSSDRHPRNIQYF.

This clonotype was found many times. The chain uses TRBV7-3 and TRBJ2-2, with a weak D call TRBD1 (6 bases). Germline CDR1 and CDR2: SGHTA and FQGTGA. This CDR3 region has 17 residues. Trimming pared 5 bases from V and 4 bases from J, leaving 20 bases between. The CDR3 reads CASSPRGSPSSTGELFF. DNA of the CDR3: TGTGCCAGCAGCCCTAGGGGGAGCCCGAGCTCCACCGGGGAGCTGTTTTTT.